This TCR beta chain derives from a study of blood T cell repertoires in COVID-19. Across the whole study: T cells, B-cell-depleted T cells, or PBMCs supplied cDNA or gDNA.

This CDR3 comprises 14 residues. Trimming pared 0 bases from V and 4 bases from J, leaving 12 bases between. Germline CDR1 and CDR2: GTSNPN and SVGIG (reference sequence). The table came from immunoSEQ multiplex PCR; TCRdb's copy has only in-frame clones and leaves some out. The sample yields 400,000 to 500,000 clones, roughly 84% seen once. The age range of participants was roughly 18 to 90 years, with residence in about two dozen US areas. Cohort placement rested on clinical history that participants reported themselves. The study recruited exposed participants who had met a COVID-19 case within 2 weeks before entry.

Sequenced: PBMCs or T cells enriched from blood (not recorded which). This sequence originates from a woman aged 18-35 years who had been exposed to COVID-19. The gene calls are TRBV30 and TRBJ1-2, with D tentatively TRBD1 (5 bases). Written as DNA, the CDR3 is TGTGCCTGGAGTGTGCTGGGGCAAGGCTATGGCTACACCTTC. Amino acids: CAWSVLGQGYGYTF. Full variable domain (missing parts from reference TRBV30 and TRBJ1-2): SQTIHQWPATLVQPVGSPLSLECTVEGTSNPNLYWYRQAAGRGLQLLFYSVGIGQISSEVPQNLSASRPQDRQFILSSKKLLLSDSGFYLCAWSVLGQGYGYTFGSGTRLTVV.